This T cell receptor (beta chain) stems from a study of CD8+ T cells in alopecia areata. As for treatment: oral pan-JAK inhibitor, 5-10 mg twice daily. TCR sequencing used cDNA made by reverse transcription of extracted RNA. The assay was immunoSEQ multiplex PCR, and TCRdb's table has in-frame clones only and misses some. This table has about 140,000 clones, around 86% appearing once. The source is a human donor with alopecia areata. The specimen was CD8+ T cells sorted from blood, collected at week 4, from a patient treated with tofacitinib.

The DNA for the CDR3 is TGTGCCAGCAGTTTAGGGTTTGGGGCGGCGGATCAGCCCCAGCATTTT. It encodes CASSLGFGAADQPQHF. This chain links TRBV27 with TRBJ1-5; TRBD1 is a possible D gene (5 bases). CDR3 length: 16 residues. Germline V lookup: CDR1 MNHEY, CDR2 SMNVEV (reference sequence). Trimming took 2 bases from V and 5 from J, leaving 16 bases between them.